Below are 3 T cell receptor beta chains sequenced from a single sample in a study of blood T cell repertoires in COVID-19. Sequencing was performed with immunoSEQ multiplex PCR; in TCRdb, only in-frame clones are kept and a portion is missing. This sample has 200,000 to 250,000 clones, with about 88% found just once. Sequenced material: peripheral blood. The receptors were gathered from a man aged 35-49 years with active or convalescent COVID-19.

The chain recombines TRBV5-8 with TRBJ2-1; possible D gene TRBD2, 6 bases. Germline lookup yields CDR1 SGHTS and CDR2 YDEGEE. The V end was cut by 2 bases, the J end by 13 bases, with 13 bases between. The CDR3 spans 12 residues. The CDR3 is CASSFGTPSQFF. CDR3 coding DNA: TGTGCCAGCAGCTTTGGGACTCCTTCTCAGTTCTTC.

The CDR3 sequence is CASRVDRAIDQPQHF. CDR3 in DNA: TGTGCCAGTAGGGTTGACAGGGCAATCGATCAGCCCCAGCATTTT. The chain recombines TRBV19 with TRBJ1-5; 7 positions match TRBD1. The germline gives CDR1 LNHDA, CDR2 SQIVND (reference sequence). After removal of 6 bases from V and 5 bases from J, the junction contained 10 bases not matched to a gene. The CDR3 spans 15 residues.

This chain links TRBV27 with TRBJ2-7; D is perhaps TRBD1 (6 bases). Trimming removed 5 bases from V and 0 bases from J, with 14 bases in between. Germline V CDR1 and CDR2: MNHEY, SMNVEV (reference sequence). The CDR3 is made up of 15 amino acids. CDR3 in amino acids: CASSPLDRSSYEQYF. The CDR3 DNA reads TGTGCCAGCAGTCCATTAGACAGGAGCTCCTACGAGCAGTACTTC.